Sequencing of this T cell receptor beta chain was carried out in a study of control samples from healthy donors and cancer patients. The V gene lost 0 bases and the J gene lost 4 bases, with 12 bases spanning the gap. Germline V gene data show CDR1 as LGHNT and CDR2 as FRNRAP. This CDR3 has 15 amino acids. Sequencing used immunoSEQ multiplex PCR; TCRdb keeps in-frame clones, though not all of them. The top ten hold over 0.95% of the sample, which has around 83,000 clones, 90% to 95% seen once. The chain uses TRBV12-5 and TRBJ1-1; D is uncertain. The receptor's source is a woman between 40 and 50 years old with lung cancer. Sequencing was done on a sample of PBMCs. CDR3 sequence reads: CASGLVIREGTEAFF. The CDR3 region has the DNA TGTGCTAGTGGTTTGGTAATAAGGGAAGGCACTGAAGCTTTCTTT. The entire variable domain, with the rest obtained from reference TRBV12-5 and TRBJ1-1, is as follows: DARVTQTPRHKVTEMGQEVTMRCQPILGHNTVFWYRQTMMQGLELLAYFRNRAPLDDSGMPKDRFSAEMPDATLATLKIQPSEPRDSAVYFCASGLVIREGTEAFFGQGTRLTVV.